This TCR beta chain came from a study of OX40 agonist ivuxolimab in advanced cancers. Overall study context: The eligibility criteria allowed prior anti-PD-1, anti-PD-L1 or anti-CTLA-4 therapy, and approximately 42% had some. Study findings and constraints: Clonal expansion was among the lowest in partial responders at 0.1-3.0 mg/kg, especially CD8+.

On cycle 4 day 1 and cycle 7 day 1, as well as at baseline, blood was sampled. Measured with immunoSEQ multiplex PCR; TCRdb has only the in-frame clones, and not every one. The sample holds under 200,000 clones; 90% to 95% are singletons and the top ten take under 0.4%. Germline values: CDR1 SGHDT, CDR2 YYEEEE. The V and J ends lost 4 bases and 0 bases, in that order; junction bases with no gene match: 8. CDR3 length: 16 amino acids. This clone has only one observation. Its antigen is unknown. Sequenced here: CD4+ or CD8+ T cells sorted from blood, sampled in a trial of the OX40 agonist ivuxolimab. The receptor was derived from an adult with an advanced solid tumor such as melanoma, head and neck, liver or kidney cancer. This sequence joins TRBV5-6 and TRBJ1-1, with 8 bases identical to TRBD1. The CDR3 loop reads CASSAGQGRMNTEAFF. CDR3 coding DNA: TGTGCCAGCAGCGCCGGACAGGGAAGGATGAACACTGAAGCTTTCTTT.